This T cell receptor beta chain was sequenced in a study of human T cells and chemical hapten exposure. General study findings and limits: Alopecia affected the donors, so their immune response may differ from healthy people's. Significantly greater numbers of large CDR3 similarity clusters came from expanded TCRs than from controls.

The library tagged each cDNA molecule with unique molecular identifiers. Authors' analysis steps: 96,000 or so TCRs per sample was the median, with a range of about 20,000 to 690,600. TCRdb used MiXCR to reprocess the RACE reads, holding one entry per CDR3 protein. These V and J calls originate from TCRdb's pipeline instead of the authors' own analysis. The repertoire holds approximately 110,000 distinct CDR3 sequences, with about a tenth as singletons. With respect to this clonotype: The antigen remains unidentified.

The time point denotes: patch test 2, 6 weeks after DPC sensitization. The sample's treatment: therapeutic diphenylcyclopropenone sensitization with weekly scalp DPC. This TCR was recovered from a woman aged 35 to 49 with alopecia areata. Some clones in this sample may be carry-over from other donors' samples. The sample in question was whole blood, obtained in connection with sensitization to the hapten diphenylcyclopropenone (DPC).

CDR3 in amino acids: CASSQVSGPFELFF. For the CDR3, the DNA is TGTGCCAGCAGCCAAGTTAGCGGGCCATTTGAGCTGTTTTTT. The chain is built from TRBV4-2 and TRBJ2-2, with 7 bases matching TRBD2. From germline, CDR1 is LGHNA and CDR2 YNFKEQ. Losses at the gene ends were 1 base for V and 11 bases for J; bases not matched to a gene: 7. The CDR3 is made up of 14 amino acids.